These 23 T cell receptor beta chains came from one sample sequenced in a study of blood T cells in healthy people across ages (dated by TCRdb to between 2014 and 2017). The protocol used for the library was 5' RACE. The sequencing machine was an Illumina HiSeq 2500. A second PCR of roughly 7 to 12 cycles was run with a J-beta primer mix and a sample-barcoded 5' primer. The public reads were quality trimmed at Q25 with fastp and then assembled into clones with MiXCR by TCRdb, keeping productive beta chains. Under each unique CDR3 protein, matching rows form one entry showing the most common genes and DNA. The sample contains roughly 1.6 million distinct CDR3 sequences, 30% to 40% of them found a single time. The ten biggest clones cover around 11% of the sample. Sequenced: blood. These receptors all come from a woman younger than 45 in good health.

This clonotype was picked up a small number of times. The rearrangement joins TRBV27 to TRBJ2-5, with a tentative D call TRBD2 (6 bases). CDR1 and CDR2 from the germline V gene are MNHEY and SMNVEV (reference sequence). This CDR3 is built from 16 residues. V was cut by 4 bases and J by 1 base, with 16 bases left in between. The CDR3 reads CASSSQRGAGQETQYF. CDR3 DNA: TGTGCCAGCAGTTCCCAACGCGGAGCGGGCCAAGAGACCCAGTACTTC.

The rearrangement joins TRBV20-1 to TRBJ1-6, with a possible D match to TRBD1 (5 bases). The CDR3 spans 13 residues. V lost 3 bases, J lost 7 bases, and 10 bases lay in between. Germline V CDR1 and CDR2: DFQATT, SNEGSKA (reference sequence). CDR3 protein: CSASADSNSPLHF. In DNA form, the CDR3 reads TGCAGTGCTAGCGCAGACAGCAATTCACCCCTCCACTTT.

CDR3 amino acids: CASSFARDRESYGYTF. As DNA, the CDR3 is TGTGCCAGCAGCTTTGCCCGGGACAGGGAAAGCTATGGCTACACCTTC. V is TRBV7-9 and J is TRBJ1-2; 9 nucleotides line up with TRBD1. The CDR3 loop spans 16 amino acids. Unmatched junction bases numbered 9, after V lost 3 bases and J lost 4 bases. The V gene's germline CDR1 is SEHNR and CDR2 FQNEAQ (reference sequence).

The chain joins TRBV20-1 to TRBJ2-7; 9 bases align to TRBD1. CDR1 is DFQATT, CDR2 SNEGSKA, per germline (reference sequence). The CDR3 runs to 14 residues. J was trimmed by 4 bases and V by 0 bases; bases with no gene match: 4. The CDR3 nucleotides read TGCAGTGCTAGAGACTACAGGGGGCCTTACGAGCAGTACTTC. Encoded protein: CSARDYRGPYEQYF.

This clonotype occurred a few times. The germline gene is not matched at one end of the junction; a read error may be the cause. The chain uses TRBV11-2 and TRBJ2-6; 7 bases fit TRBD1. The germline V gene encodes CDR1 SGHAT and CDR2 FQNNGV. This CDR3 spans 21 amino acids. CDR3 DNA sequence: TGTGCCAGCAGCTTAGTATCCCCCAGGAGAACAGGGGACCCGAGGGCCAACGTCCGGACTTTC. Translation gives CASSLVSPRRTGDPRANVRTF.

CDR3 residues: CASSQGEKNEQFF. CDR3 sequence (DNA): TGTGCCAGCAGCCAAGGGGAGAAGAATGAGCAGTTCTTC. V usage is TRBV4-2 and J usage is TRBJ2-1; possibly TRBD2 for D (5 bases). V lost 1 base, J lost 7 bases, and 8 bases lay in between. The germline CDR1 and CDR2 sequences are LGHNA and YNFKEQ. The CDR3 consists of 13 residues.

This clonotype was observed at least ten times. The genes are TRBV11-2 and TRBJ1-5; D call uncertain. Germline-derived CDR1 and CDR2 are SGHAT and FQNNGV. The CDR3 totals 13 residues. The V end lost 0 bases, the J end lost 9 bases, and 9 bases lay between the germline ends. CDR3 region: CASSLDDNGPQHF. The CDR3 bases are TGTGCCAGCAGCTTAGACGATAATGGGCCCCAGCATTTT. The entire variable domain, with the rest obtained from reference TRBV11-2 and TRBJ1-5, is as follows: EAGVAQSPRYKIIEKRQSVAFWCNPISGHATLYWYQQILGQGPKLLIQFQNNGVVDDSQLPKDRFSAERLKGVDSTLKIQPAKLEDSAVYLCASSLDDNGPQHFGDGTRLSIL.

V gene TRBV30 combines with J gene TRBJ2-3; D uncertain. This CDR3 is built from 14 residues. Trimming shortened V by 1 base and J by 6 bases, and 14 bases separated the two germline ends. The germline gives CDR1 GTSNPN, CDR2 SVGIG (reference sequence). CDR3 amino acids: CAWSGYGDWDTQYF. The CDR3 DNA reads as TGTGCCTGGAGTGGATACGGCGACTGGGATACGCAGTATTTT.

This clonotype has a handful of counts. The rearrangement links TRBV5-1 to TRBJ2-7; 9 nucleotides line up with TRBD1. The J segment lost 1 base and the V segment lost 0 bases, leaving 5 bases of the junction unmatched. The CDR3 runs 16 residues. Germline V gene lookup returns CDR1 SGHRS and CDR2 YFSETQ. The CDR3 DNA reads as TGCGCCAGCAGCTTGGACGGACAGGGGAATTCCTACGAGCAGTACTTC. Protein sequence: CASSLDGQGNSYEQYF.

The rearrangement uses TRBV6-5 and TRBJ2-1; 7 nucleotides agree with TRBD2. The CDR3 has 15 amino acids. Germline V gives CDR1 MNHEY, CDR2 SVGAGI. Trimming took 2 bases from V and 3 from J; bases not matched to a gene: 4. The CDR3 DNA is TGTGCCAGCAGTTACGGTCGGGGGGACTACAATGAGCAGTTCTTC. Encoded protein: CASSYGRGDYNEQFF.

This clonotype has just a few counts. The genes are TRBV12-3 or TRBV12-4 and TRBJ2-1; D possibly corresponds to TRBD1 (6 bases). This CDR3 has 16 residues. Trimming left V 6 bases short and J 0 bases short, with 15 bases between. CDR3 nucleotide sequence: TGTGCCAGCAGGTTCGGGACACCAAGCTCCTACAATGAGCAGTTCTTC. Translating gives CASRFGTPSSYNEQFF.

This clonotype has more than one count but fewer than ten. The chain joins TRBV5-6 to TRBJ2-7; 8 bases line up with TRBD2. V dropped 4 bases and J dropped 0; count of bases not matched to a gene: 6. This CDR3 is 15 amino acids long. Germline V gene sequence: CDR1 SGHDT, CDR2 YYEEEE. CDR3 in DNA: TGTGCCAGCAGCAAAGCGGGGGAGCTCTCCTACGAGCAGTACTTC. Translation: CASSKAGELSYEQYF.

The chain is built from TRBV6-1 and TRBJ1-5; the D is unclear. Germline CDR1 MNHNS, CDR2 SASEGT. V was cut by 1 base and J by 3 bases, with 7 bases left in between. The CDR3 extends over 14 amino acids. The CDR3 bases are TGTGCCAGCAGTGAAGGATGGATCAATCAGCCCCAGCATTTT. It is translated as CASSEGWINQPQHF.

At least ten counts were recorded for this clonotype. This chain connects TRBV4-1 to TRBJ1-4; D is ambiguous. The germline CDR1 and CDR2 sequences are MGHRA and YSYEKL. The CDR3 is 12 amino acids. Trimming pared 3 bases from V and 6 bases from J, leaving 5 bases between. The CDR3 DNA reads TGCGCCAGCAGCCAGGCCTATGAAAAACTGTTTTTT. It encodes CASSQAYEKLFF.

The genes are TRBV20-1 and TRBJ1-2; D gene uncertain. V lost 0 bases and J 6 bases, leaving 14 bases between the germline ends. The CDR3 has 14 residues. The V gene's germline CDR1 is DFQATT and CDR2 SNEGSKA (reference sequence). DNA of the CDR3: TGCAGTGCTAGAGATCATCGATACTTTGATGGCTACACCTTC. It is translated as CSARDHRYFDGYTF.

This clonotype was picked up a small number of times. This chain uses TRBV5-1 with TRBJ2-7; 7 positions agree with TRBD1. CDR1 is SGHRS, CDR2 YFSETQ, per germline. Germline trimming cut 6 bases from V and 3 bases from J; bases unmatched to any gene: 9. This CDR3 has 14 residues. The DNA for the CDR3 is TGCGCCAGCACCCCCGGGACAGAATACTACGAGCAGTACTTC. Translation: CASTPGTEYYEQYF.

This clonotype came up a few times. The rearrangement joins TRBV27 to TRBJ2-7; D perhaps matches TRBD1 (5 bases). The CDR3 is 14 residues long. Germline V gene data show CDR1 as MNHEY and CDR2 as SMNVEV (reference sequence). V was trimmed by 6 bases and J by 7 bases, leaving 19 bases between them. The CDR3 protein is CASSQTETIPEQYF. Written as DNA, the CDR3 is TGTGCCAGCAGCCAGACAGAGACCATTCCGGAGCAGTACTTC.

The chain has TRBV7-9 and TRBJ2-3; 9 nucleotides match TRBD1. CDR3 length: 16 residues. V shed 4 bases, J shed 0 bases, and the junction held 5 bases outside the gene matches. The V gene's germline CDR1 is SEHNR and CDR2 FQNEAQ (reference sequence). In nucleotides, the CDR3 is TGTGCCAGCAGCTGGGGACAGGGTCCTAGCACAGATACGCAGTATTTT. This gives the protein CASSWGQGPSTDTQYF.

V and J are TRBV20-1 and TRBJ1-1; D possibly corresponds to TRBD1 (6 bases). The CDR3 sequence is 14 residues long. Trimming shortened V by 0 bases and J by 6 bases, and 14 bases separated the two germline ends. The germline V gene encodes CDR1 DFQATT and CDR2 SNEGSKA (reference sequence). Here the CDR3 reads CSARDLGGGPEAFF. The CDR3 DNA reads TGCAGTGCTAGAGATCTCGGGGGCGGGCCTGAAGCTTTCTTT.

This clonotype appeared a few times. The gene calls are TRBV10-3 and TRBJ2-3; either TRBD1 or TRBD2 may supply D (5 bases each). The V gene lost 4 bases and the J gene lost 1 base, with 18 bases spanning the gap. The germline V gene encodes CDR1 ENHRY and CDR2 SYGVKD. The CDR3 consists of 17 residues. The CDR3 loop is CAISGGIRDGRTDTQYF. The CDR3 nucleotides read TGTGCCATCAGTGGGGGGATACGGGACGGACGCACAGATACGCAGTATTTT.

The gene calls are TRBV6-1 and TRBJ2-3; D is perhaps TRBD2 (6 bases). The CDR3 contains 12 residues. CDR1 MNHNS and CDR2 SASEGT come from the germline V gene. The CDR3 DNA is TGTGCGGTGGGAGGTAGCACAGATACGCAGTATTTT. This sequence encodes CAVGGSTDTQYF.

The chain uses TRBV7-9 and TRBJ2-1; 11 bases line up with TRBD1. Germline V gene lookup returns CDR1 SEHNR and CDR2 FQNEAQ (reference sequence). The CDR3 sequence is 18 residues long. V shed 5 bases and J 8 bases; nucleotides not matched to a gene: 17. CDR3 loop: CASSPEGFSGTGGYEQFF. The CDR3 bases are TGTGCCAGCAGCCCGGAAGGATTTAGCGGGACAGGGGGTTATGAGCAGTTCTTC.

This clonotype was detected many times. The chain couples TRBV13 to TRBJ2-5; D remains ambiguous. The CDR3 has 14 amino acids. Germline-derived CDR1 and CDR2 are PRHDT and FYEKMQ (reference sequence). V shed 2 bases and J shed 3 bases, with 10 bases lying between them. Written as DNA, the CDR3 is TGTGCCAGCAGCTTACGAAGACCTAAAGAGACCCAGTACTTC. It codes for CASSLRRPKETQYF.